This T cell receptor beta chain was obtained from a study of T cell changes during pregnancy in multiple sclerosis (dated by TCRdb to about 2019). Regarding the complete study: The study looked at changes in the T cell repertoire across pregnancy in women with multiple sclerosis.

As for this clone: Its antigen remains undetermined. Qualities for individual bases were not recorded, and no much larger clone is one base off.

Library preparation used the immunoSEQ multiplex PCR assay. Held by TCRdb, this immuneACCESS table contains in-frame sequences only and omits some clones. Under half of the omission traces to an unresolved V gene where checked; the cause of the rest is unknown. For this sample the table gives about 84,000 clones, of which over 85% were detected only once. The ten largest clones represent about 1% of the sample. This sequence originates from a female donor in good health, enrolled as a control in a pregnancy study. The material was peripheral blood, obtained in the second trimester of pregnancy.

CDR3 protein: CASSAWDSQDTQYF. The nucleotide sequence reads as follows: TGTGCCAGCAGCGCGTGGGACAGCCAAGATACGCAGTATTTT. This receptor chain uses TRBV9 and TRBJ2-3; TRBD1 agrees with 7 junctional bases. Trimming takes 3 bases off V and 5 bases off J; junction bases not matched to a gene: 6. The CDR3 spans 14 residues, from the cysteine through the phenylalanine. Left in the record is the CDR3 DNA by itself, 42 bases read in frame from the first base. The germline V gene specifies SGDLS as CDR1 and YYNGEE as CDR2.